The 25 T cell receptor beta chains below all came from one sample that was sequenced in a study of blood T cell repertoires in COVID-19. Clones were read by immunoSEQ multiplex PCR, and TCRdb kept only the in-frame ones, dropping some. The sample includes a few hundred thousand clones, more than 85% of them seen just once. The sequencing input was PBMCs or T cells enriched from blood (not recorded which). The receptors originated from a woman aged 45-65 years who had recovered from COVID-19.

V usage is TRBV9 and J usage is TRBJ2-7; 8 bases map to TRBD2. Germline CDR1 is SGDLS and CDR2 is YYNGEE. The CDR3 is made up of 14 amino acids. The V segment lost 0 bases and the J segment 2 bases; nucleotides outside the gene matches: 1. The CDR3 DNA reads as TGTGCCAGCAGCGTAGCAGCGGGAGCCTACGAGCAGTACTTC. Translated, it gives CASSVAAGAYEQYF.

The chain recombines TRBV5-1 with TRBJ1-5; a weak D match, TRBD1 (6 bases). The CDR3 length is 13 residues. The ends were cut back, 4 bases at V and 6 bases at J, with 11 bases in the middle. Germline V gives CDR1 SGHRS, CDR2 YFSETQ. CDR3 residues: CASSPGEGQPQHF. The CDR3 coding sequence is TGCGCCAGCAGCCCAGGGGAGGGTCAGCCCCAGCATTTT.

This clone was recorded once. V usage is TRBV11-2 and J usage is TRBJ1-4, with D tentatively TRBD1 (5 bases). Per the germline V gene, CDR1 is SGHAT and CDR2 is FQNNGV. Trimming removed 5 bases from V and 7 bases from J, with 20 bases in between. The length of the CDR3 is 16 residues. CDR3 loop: CASSRWEGGVREKLFF. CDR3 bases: TGTGCCAGCAGCCGGTGGGAGGGAGGGGTGCGTGAAAAACTGTTTTTT. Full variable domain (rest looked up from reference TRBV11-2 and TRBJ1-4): EAGVAQSPRYKIIEKRQSVAFWCNPISGHATLYWYQQILGQGPKLLIQFQNNGVVDDSQLPKDRFSAERLKGVDSTLKIQPAKLEDSAVYLCASSRWEGGVREKLFFGSGTQLSVL.

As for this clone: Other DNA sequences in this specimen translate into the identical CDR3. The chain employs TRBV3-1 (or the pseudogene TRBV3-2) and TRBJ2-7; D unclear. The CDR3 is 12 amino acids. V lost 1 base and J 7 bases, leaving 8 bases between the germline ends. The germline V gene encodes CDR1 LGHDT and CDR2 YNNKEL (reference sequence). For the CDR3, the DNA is TGTGCCAGCAGCCAAGTGTCCGGGGAGCAGTACTTC. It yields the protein CASSQVSGEQYF.

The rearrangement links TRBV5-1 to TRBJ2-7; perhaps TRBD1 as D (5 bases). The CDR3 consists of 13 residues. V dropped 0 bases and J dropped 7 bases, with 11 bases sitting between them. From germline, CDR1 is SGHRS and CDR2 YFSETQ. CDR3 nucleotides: TGCGCCAGCAGCTTGGTAGGGCAGGGAGAGCAGTACTTC. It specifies CASSLVGQGEQYF.

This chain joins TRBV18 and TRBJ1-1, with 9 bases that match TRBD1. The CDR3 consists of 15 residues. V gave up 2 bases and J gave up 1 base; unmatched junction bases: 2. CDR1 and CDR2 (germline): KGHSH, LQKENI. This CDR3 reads CASSPGTGTNTEAFF. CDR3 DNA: TGTGCCAGCTCACCAGGGACAGGGACGAACACTGAAGCTTTCTTT.

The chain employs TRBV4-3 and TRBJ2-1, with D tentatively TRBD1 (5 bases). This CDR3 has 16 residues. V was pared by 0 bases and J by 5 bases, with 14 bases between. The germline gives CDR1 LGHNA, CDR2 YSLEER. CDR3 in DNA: TGCGCCAGCAGCCAAGATAAGGGGTTTAGAAACAATGAGCAGTTCTTC. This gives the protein CASSQDKGFRNNEQFF.

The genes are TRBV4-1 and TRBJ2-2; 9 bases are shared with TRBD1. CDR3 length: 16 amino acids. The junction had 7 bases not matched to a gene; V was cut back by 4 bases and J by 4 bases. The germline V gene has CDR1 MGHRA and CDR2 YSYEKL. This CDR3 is CASSPPATGGTGELFF. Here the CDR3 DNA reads TGCGCCAGCAGCCCCCCTGCGACAGGGGGCACCGGGGAGCTGTTTTTT.

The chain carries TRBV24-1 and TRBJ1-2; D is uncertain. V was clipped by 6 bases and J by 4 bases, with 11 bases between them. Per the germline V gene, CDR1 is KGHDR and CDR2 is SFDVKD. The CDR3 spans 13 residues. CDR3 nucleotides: TGTGCCACCAGTTACGGCGACTCCTATGGCTACACCTTC. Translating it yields CATSYGDSYGYTF.

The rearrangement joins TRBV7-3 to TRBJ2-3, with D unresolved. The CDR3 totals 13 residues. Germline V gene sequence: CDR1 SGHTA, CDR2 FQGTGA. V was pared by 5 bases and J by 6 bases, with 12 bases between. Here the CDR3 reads CASSLIPRDTQYF. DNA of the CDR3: TGTGCCAGCAGCCTAATACCCCGGGATACGCAGTATTTT.

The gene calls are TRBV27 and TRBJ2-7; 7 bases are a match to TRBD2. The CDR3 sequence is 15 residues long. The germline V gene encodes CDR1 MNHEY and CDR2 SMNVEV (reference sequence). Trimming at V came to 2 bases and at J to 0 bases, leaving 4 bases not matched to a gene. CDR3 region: CASSLMRGSSYEQYF. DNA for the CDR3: TGTGCCAGCAGTTTAATGCGCGGGAGCTCCTACGAGCAGTACTTC.

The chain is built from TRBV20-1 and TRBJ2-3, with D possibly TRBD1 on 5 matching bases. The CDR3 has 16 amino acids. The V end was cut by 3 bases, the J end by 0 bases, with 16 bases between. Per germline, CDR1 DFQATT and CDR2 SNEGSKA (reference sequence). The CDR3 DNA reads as TGCAGTGCTAGTTTCAGGGTTCTTACTAGCACAGATACGCAGTATTTT. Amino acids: CSASFRVLTSTDTQYF.

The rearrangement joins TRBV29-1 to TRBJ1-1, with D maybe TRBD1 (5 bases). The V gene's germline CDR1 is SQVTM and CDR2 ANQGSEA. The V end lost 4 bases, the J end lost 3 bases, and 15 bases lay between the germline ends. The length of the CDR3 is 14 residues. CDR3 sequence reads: CSVVNRLGDTEAFF. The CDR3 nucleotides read TGCAGCGTTGTCAACAGGTTAGGGGACACTGAAGCTTTCTTT.

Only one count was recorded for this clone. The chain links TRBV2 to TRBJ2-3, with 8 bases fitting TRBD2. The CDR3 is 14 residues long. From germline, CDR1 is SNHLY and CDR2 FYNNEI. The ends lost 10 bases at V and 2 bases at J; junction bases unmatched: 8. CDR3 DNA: TGTGCCACAAGTTTTAGCGGGACCACAGATACGCAGTATTTT. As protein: CATSFSGTTDTQYF.

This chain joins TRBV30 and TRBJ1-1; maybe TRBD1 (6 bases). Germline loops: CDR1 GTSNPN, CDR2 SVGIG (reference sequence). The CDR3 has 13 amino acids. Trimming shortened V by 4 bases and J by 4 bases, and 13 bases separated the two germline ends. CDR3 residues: CAWTGVLGTEAFF. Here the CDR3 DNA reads TGTGCCTGGACAGGGGTATTGGGCACTGAAGCTTTCTTT.

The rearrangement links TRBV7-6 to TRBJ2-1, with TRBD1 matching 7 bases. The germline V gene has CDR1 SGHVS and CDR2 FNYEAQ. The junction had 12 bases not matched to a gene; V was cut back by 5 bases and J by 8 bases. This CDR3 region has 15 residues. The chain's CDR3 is CASSDTGTVLDEQFF. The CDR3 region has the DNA TGTGCCAGCAGCGATACCGGGACAGTACTGGATGAGCAGTTCTTC.

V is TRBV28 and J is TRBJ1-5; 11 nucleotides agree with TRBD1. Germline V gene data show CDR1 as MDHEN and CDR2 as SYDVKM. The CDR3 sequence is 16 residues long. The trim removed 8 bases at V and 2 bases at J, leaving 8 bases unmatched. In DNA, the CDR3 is TGTGCCAGCTGGGGGACAGGGGGATGGGGCAATCAGCCCCAGCATTTT. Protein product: CASWGTGGWGNQPQHF.

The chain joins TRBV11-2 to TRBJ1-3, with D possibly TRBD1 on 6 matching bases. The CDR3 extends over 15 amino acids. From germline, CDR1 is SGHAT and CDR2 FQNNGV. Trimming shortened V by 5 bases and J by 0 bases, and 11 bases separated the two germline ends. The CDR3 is CASSQGTISGNTIYF. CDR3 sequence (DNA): TGTGCCAGCAGCCAAGGGACAATCTCTGGAAACACCATATATTTT.

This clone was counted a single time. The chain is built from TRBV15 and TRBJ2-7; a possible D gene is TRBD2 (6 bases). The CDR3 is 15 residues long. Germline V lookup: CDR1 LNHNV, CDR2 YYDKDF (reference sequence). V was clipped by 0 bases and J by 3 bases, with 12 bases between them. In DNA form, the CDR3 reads TGTGCCACCAGCAGAGATGCGGGATCAATCTACGAGCAGTACTTC. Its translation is CATSRDAGSIYEQYF.

The CDR3 nucleotides read TGCGCCAGCAGCCAAGACAGGGTTCAGCCCCAGCATTTT. Residues: CASSQDRVQPQHF. The rearrangement joins TRBV4-1 to TRBJ1-5, with D tentatively TRBD1 (5 bases). The CDR3 contains 13 residues. Trimming took 0 bases from V and 6 from J, leaving 6 bases between them. Per germline, CDR1 MGHRA and CDR2 YSYEKL.

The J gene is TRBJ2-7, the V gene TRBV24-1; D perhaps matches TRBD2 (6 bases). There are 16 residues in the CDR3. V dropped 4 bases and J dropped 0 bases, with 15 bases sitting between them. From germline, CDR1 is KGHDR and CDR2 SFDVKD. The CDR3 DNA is TGTGCCACCAGTGAACCACTAGCTTGGATCTCCTACGAGCAGTACTTC. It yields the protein CATSEPLAWISYEQYF.

CDR3: CASSQGRAEDTQYF. The CDR3 DNA sequence: TGTGCCAGCAGCCAAGGGAGAGCCGAAGATACGCAGTATTTT. The chain combines TRBV4-2 with TRBJ2-3, with unresolved D. The germline V gene encodes CDR1 LGHNA and CDR2 YNFKEQ. V shed 1 base and J shed 5 bases, with 10 bases lying between them. This CDR3 is built from 14 residues.

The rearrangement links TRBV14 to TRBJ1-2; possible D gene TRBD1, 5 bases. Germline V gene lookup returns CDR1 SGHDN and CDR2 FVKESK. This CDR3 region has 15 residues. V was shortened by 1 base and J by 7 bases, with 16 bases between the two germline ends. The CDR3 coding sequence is TGTGCCAGCAGCCAAGTCGCGGGGCAAGTCGGTGGCTACACCTTC. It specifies CASSQVAGQVGGYTF.

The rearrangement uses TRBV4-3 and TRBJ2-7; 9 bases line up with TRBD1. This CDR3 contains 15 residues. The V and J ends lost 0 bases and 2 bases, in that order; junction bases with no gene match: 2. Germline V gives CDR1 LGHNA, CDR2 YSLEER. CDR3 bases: TGCGCCAGCAGCCAAGACCGACAGGGGGCCTACGAGCAGTACTTC. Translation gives CASSQDRQGAYEQYF.

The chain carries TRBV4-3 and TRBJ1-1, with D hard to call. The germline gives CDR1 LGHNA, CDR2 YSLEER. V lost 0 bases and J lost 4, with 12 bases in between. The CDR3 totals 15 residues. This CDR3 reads CASSQDQAIVTEAFF. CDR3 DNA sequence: TGCGCCAGCAGCCAAGACCAGGCGATTGTCACTGAAGCTTTCTTT.